This TCR beta chain came from a study of control samples from healthy donors and cancer patients. The repertoire was sequenced with immunoSEQ multiplex PCR; TCRdb's copy has only in-frame clones and lacks some. Among approximately 170,000 clones listed, about 94% were seen once. The CDR3 contains 12 residues. Deletions cut 1 base from V and 11 bases from J, with 12 bases between. The germline V gene has CDR1 SGHNT and CDR2 YYREEE (reference sequence). This receptor was obtained from an older woman in good health. The rearrangement uses TRBV5-4 and TRBJ1-1; D not certain. Sequenced sample: blood. Written as DNA, the CDR3 is TGTGCCAGCAGCTTGCCCGGGTTGGGGGCTTTCTTT. Its protein is CASSLPGLGAFF.